The 29 T cell receptor beta chains below were found in one sample sequenced in a study of STAT5B mutations in CD4+ large granular lymphocyte leukemia. The repertoire was sequenced with immunoSEQ multiplex PCR; TCRdb's copy has only in-frame clones and lacks some. The sample carries around 48,000 clones, 55% to 75% recorded once. Sequencing used CD4+ T cells from blood buffy coats. These receptors all come from a human donor in good health.

The chain employs TRBV14 and TRBJ1-1; D not resolved. The CDR3 totals 14 residues. V was clipped by 1 base and J by 4 bases, with 10 bases between them. Germline lookup yields CDR1 SGHDN and CDR2 FVKESK. This CDR3 is CASSQVEVSTEAFF. The CDR3 bases are TGTGCCAGCAGCCAAGTAGAGGTCTCCACTGAAGCTTTCTTT. The whole variable domain, filled in from reference TRBV14 and TRBJ1-1, reads EAGVTQFPSHSVIEKGQTVTLRCDPISGHDNLYWYRRVMGKEIKFLLHFVKESKQDESGMPNNRFLAERTGGTYSTLKVQPAELEDSGVYFCASSQVEVSTEAFFGQGTRLTVV.

V and J are TRBV2 and TRBJ2-7; 7 nucleotides agree with TRBD1. The trim removed 8 bases at V and 7 bases at J, leaving 8 bases unmatched. This CDR3 spans 12 amino acids. The V gene's germline CDR1 is SNHLY and CDR2 FYNNEI. CDR3 sequence reads: CASGTGVGEQYF. As DNA, the CDR3 is TGTGCCAGCGGCACAGGGGTAGGGGAGCAGTACTTC.

The V call is TRBV27, the J call TRBJ2-2; TRBD2 is a possible D gene (6 bases). Germline CDR1 is MNHEY and CDR2 is SMNVEV (reference sequence). Trimming stripped 10 bases from V and 1 base from J, with 13 bases between. This CDR3 spans 14 amino acids. CDR3 nucleotides: TGTGCCACCCGAGGAGGGAAGAACACCGGGGAGCTGTTTTTT. Protein sequence: CATRGGKNTGELFF.

The chain is built from TRBV4-2 and TRBJ2-3; D is ambiguous. Germline CDR1 is LGHNA and CDR2 is YNFKEQ. The CDR3 is made up of 12 amino acids. Trimming cost V 0 bases and J 5 bases, with 3 bases left between them. The CDR3 DNA follows: TGTGCCAGCAGCCAAGAAGGAGATACGCAGTATTTT. Encoded protein: CASSQEGDTQYF.

The J gene is TRBJ2-7, the V gene TRBV5-1; 8 nucleotides match TRBD1. J was trimmed by 4 bases and V by 6 bases; bases with no gene match: 12. The germline gives CDR1 SGHRS, CDR2 YFSETQ. The CDR3 length is 15 residues. The CDR3 sequence: CASKGRKGTGYEQYV. DNA for the CDR3: TGCGCCAGCAAGGGGAGGAAAGGGACAGGATACGAGCAGTACGTC.

This chain uses TRBV19 with TRBJ2-5; D is perhaps TRBD2 (7 bases). The V end was cut by 7 bases, the J end by 4 bases, with 22 bases between. This CDR3 is built from 16 residues. Germline loops: CDR1 LNHDA, CDR2 SQIVND (reference sequence). CDR3 residues: CASKSTGGGRGETQYF. CDR3 DNA: TGTGCCAGTAAGTCCACGGGGGGCGGCCGTGGAGAGACCCAGTACTTC.

The chain couples TRBV4-1 to TRBJ2-7; TRBD2 aligns across 8 bases. Losses at the gene ends were 0 bases for V and 0 bases for J; bases not matched to a gene: 7. The CDR3 covers 17 residues. Germline lookup yields CDR1 MGHRA and CDR2 YSYEKL. The CDR3 is CASSQEIAGSSSYEQYF. The CDR3, as DNA: TGCGCCAGCAGCCAAGAGATAGCGGGGTCGAGCTCCTACGAGCAGTACTTC.

V and J are TRBV9 and TRBJ2-1; unclear D gene. The CDR3 contains 15 residues. Trimming left V 4 bases short and J 7 bases short, with 18 bases between. Germline V CDR1 and CDR2: SGDLS, YYNGEE. The CDR3 coding sequence is TGTGCCAGCAGCCCTCACGGTTCGGCAGATAATGAGCAGTTCTTC. This translates into CASSPHGSADNEQFF.

V is TRBV28 and J is TRBJ2-7; 9 bases line up with TRBD1. CDR3 size: 16 residues. Per germline, CDR1 MDHEN and CDR2 SYDVKM. V shed 6 bases, J shed 4 bases, and the junction held 13 bases outside the gene matches. The CDR3 loop is CASSQFPGTGKYEQYF. CDR3 nucleotide sequence: TGTGCCAGCAGCCAATTCCCCGGGACAGGGAAATACGAGCAGTACTTC.

The chain employs TRBV6-1 and TRBJ1-5; D unresolved. V was cut by 3 bases and J by 2 bases, with 8 bases left in between. Germline V gene sequence: CDR1 MNHNS, CDR2 SASEGT. The length of the CDR3 is 14 residues. The CDR3 DNA is TGTGCCAGCAGTGAGGGTATCGGCAATCAGCCCCAGCATTTT. This sequence encodes CASSEGIGNQPQHF.

The chain joins TRBV5-4 to TRBJ1-2; no reliable D call. The CDR3 spans 15 residues. V dropped 6 bases and J dropped 12 bases, with 27 bases sitting between them. Germline-derived CDR1 and CDR2 are SGHNT and YYREEE (reference sequence). CDR3 in amino acids: CASTIQSGPAAQHTF. The CDR3 nucleotides are TGTGCCAGCACCATCCAGAGCGGCCCGGCGGCCCAGCACACCTTC.

The CDR3 region has the DNA TGCGCCAGCAGCTCCTCCCCGACAGCCTACAATGAGCAGTTCTTC. Protein: CASSSSPTAYNEQFF. The rearrangement uses TRBV5-1 and TRBJ2-1, with a weak D call TRBD1 (5 bases). Between the trimmed V and J ends, which lost 3 bases and 2 bases, there was a span of 12 bases. This CDR3 comprises 15 residues. Germline values: CDR1 SGHRS, CDR2 YFSETQ. The full variable domain, in which reference TRBV5-1 and TRBJ2-1 provide the parts outside the CDR3, is KAGVTQTPRYLIKTRGQQVTLSCSPISGHRSVSWYQQTPGQGLQFLFEYFSETQRNKGNFPGRFSGRQFSNSRSEMNVSTLELGDSALYLCASSSSPTAYNEQFFGPGTRLTVL.

V and J are TRBV7-3 and TRBJ2-2; possible D gene TRBD1, 6 bases. The V gene's germline CDR1 is SGHTA and CDR2 FQGTGA. V was pared by 5 bases and J by 7 bases, with 17 bases between. This CDR3 has 15 amino acids. The DNA of the CDR3 is TGTGCCAGCAGCCAACCCCAGGGGTACGGCGGGGAGCTGTTTTTT. The encoded protein is CASSQPQGYGGELFF. The full variable domain, with the rest looked up from reference TRBV7-3 and TRBJ2-2, is GAGVSQTPSNKVTEKGKYVELRCDPISGHTALYWYRQSLGQGPEFLIYFQGTGAADDSGLPNDRFFAVRPEGSVSTLKIQRTERGDSAVYLCASSQPQGYGGELFFGEGSRLTVL.

The V call is TRBV6-1, the J call TRBJ2-5; 10 positions match TRBD2. The CDR3 totals 16 residues. Per the germline V gene, CDR1 is MNHNS and CDR2 is SASEGT. J was trimmed by 5 bases and V by 2 bases; bases with no gene match: 8. CDR3 nucleotides: TGTGCCAGCAGTGAACTAGGGTTTAGCGGGGGGGAGACCCAGTACTTC. Translation gives CASSELGFSGGETQYF.

This chain joins TRBV25-1 and TRBJ2-5, with D tentatively TRBD2 (5 bases). The CDR3 length is 13 residues. Germline CDR1 MGHDK, CDR2 SYGVNS. V was clipped by 6 bases and J by 4 bases, with 12 bases between them. In DNA form, the CDR3 reads TGTGCCAGCAGGCCGGAGGCCACAGAGACCCAGTACTTC. Its protein is CASRPEATETQYF.

The CDR3 DNA follows: TGCGCCAGCACGGCCGGGACTACTAGCACAGATACGCAGTATTTT. Protein product: CASTAGTTSTDTQYF. V is TRBV5-1 and J is TRBJ2-3; TRBD2 aligns across 7 bases. Trimming removed 6 bases from V and 0 bases from J; junction bases left unmatched: 7. This CDR3 comprises 15 residues. Germline values: CDR1 SGHRS, CDR2 YFSETQ. The full variable domain, in which reference TRBV5-1 and TRBJ2-3 provide the parts outside the CDR3, is KAGVTQTPRYLIKTRGQQVTLSCSPISGHRSVSWYQQTPGQGLQFLFEYFSETQRNKGNFPGRFSGRQFSNSRSEMNVSTLELGDSALYLCASTAGTTSTDTQYFGPGTRLTVL.

The chain has TRBV9 and TRBJ2-2; the D gene is possibly TRBD1 (6 bases). The CDR3 covers 13 residues. Trimming cost V 0 bases and J 6 bases, with 6 bases left between them. Germline V gene lookup returns CDR1 SGDLS and CDR2 YYNGEE. DNA of the CDR3: TGTGCCAGCAGCGTAGGGGGGCCCGGGGAGCTGTTTTTT. Encoded protein: CASSVGGPGELFF.

The chain combines TRBV5-1 with TRBJ2-7; D is undetermined. V lost 0 bases to trimming and J lost 5 bases, with 12 bases between them. The V gene's germline CDR1 is SGHRS and CDR2 YFSETQ. The CDR3 totals 14 residues. In DNA, the CDR3 is TGCGCCAGCAGCTTGGGGGCCATGCTTAACGAGCAGTACTTC. Encoded protein: CASSLGAMLNEQYF.

The genes are TRBV10-3 and TRBJ2-5, with 11 bases that match TRBD1. Germline CDR1 and CDR2: ENHRY and SYGVKD. V was pared by 2 bases and J by 5 bases, with 10 bases of the junction left unmatched. CDR3 length: 17 amino acids. CDR3 DNA sequence: TGTGCCATCAGTGAGCCATTAGGACAGGGGGCAGGGGAGACCCAGTACTTC. Residues: CAISEPLGQGAGETQYF.

This clone has a handful of counts. J is TRBJ2-1 and V is TRBV5-6; no definite D call. Germline V gene sequence: CDR1 SGHDT, CDR2 YYEEEE. Trimming left V 6 bases short and J 6 bases short, with 7 bases between. This CDR3 region has 11 residues. CDR3 sequence reads: CASTDGNEQFF. DNA for the CDR3: TGTGCCAGCACAGATGGCAATGAGCAGTTCTTC.

V and J are TRBV19 and TRBJ2-5; 9 bases align to TRBD2. Germline V lookup: CDR1 LNHDA, CDR2 SQIVND (reference sequence). V shed 4 bases and J 1 base; nucleotides not matched to a gene: 13. The CDR3 has 18 residues. The CDR3 bases are TGTGCCAGTAGTACCATGCGCGCCGGCGGGGGGGGCCAAGAGACCCAGTACTTC. This encodes CASSTMRAGGGGQETQYF. The complete variable domain, with remaining parts taken from reference TRBV19 and TRBJ2-5, reads DGGITQSPKYLFRKEGQNVTLSCEQNLNHDAMYWYRQDPGQGLRLIYYSQIVNDFQKGDIAEGYSVSREKKESFPLTVTSAQKNPTAFYLCASSTMRAGGGGQETQYFGPGTRLLVL.

The V and J genes are TRBV29-1 and TRBJ1-1, with 7 nucleotides matching TRBD1. CDR3 length: 14 residues. Germline V lookup: CDR1 SQVTM, CDR2 ANQGSEA. Unmatched junction bases numbered 4, after V lost 1 base and J lost 2 bases. CDR3 loop: CSVEGSGGNTEAFF. The CDR3, as DNA: TGCAGCGTTGAAGGATCAGGGGGTAACACTGAAGCTTTCTTT.

This clone was recorded a few times. V and J are TRBV18 and TRBJ1-1; 7 bases map to TRBD1. CDR1 and CDR2 from the germline V gene are KGHSH and LQKENI. V was pared by 6 bases and J by 8 bases, with 9 bases of the junction left unmatched. The CDR3 sequence is 13 residues long. The chain's CDR3 is CASSQTGSREAFF. CDR3 in DNA: TGTGCCAGCTCGCAGACAGGGTCTCGGGAAGCTTTCTTT.

This clone appeared a single time. V and J are TRBV5-1 and TRBJ2-5; 11 bases agree with TRBD2. The CDR3 is made up of 15 amino acids. Germline V lookup: CDR1 SGHRS, CDR2 YFSETQ. V shed 3 bases and J 5 bases; nucleotides not matched to a gene: 6. The chain's CDR3 is CASSSVAGGSETQYF. The CDR3 nucleotides read TGCGCCAGCAGCTCCGTAGCGGGGGGGTCGGAGACCCAGTACTTC. The full variable domain, in which reference TRBV5-1 and TRBJ2-5 provide the parts outside the CDR3, is KAGVTQTPRYLIKTRGQQVTLSCSPISGHRSVSWYQQTPGQGLQFLFEYFSETQRNKGNFPGRFSGRQFSNSRSEMNVSTLELGDSALYLCASSSVAGGSETQYFGPGTRLLVL.

This clone occurred once. The rearrangement links TRBV27 to TRBJ1-5; D is undetermined. This CDR3 has 13 residues. The germline gives CDR1 MNHEY, CDR2 SMNVEV (reference sequence). V was cut by 2 bases and J by 4 bases, with 6 bases left in between. The CDR3, as DNA: TGTGCCAGCAGTTTAAGGGCAAATCAGCCCCAGCATTTT. It specifies CASSLRANQPQHF.

This chain connects TRBV2 to TRBJ2-1; TRBD2 matches 10 bases. Germline CDR1 and CDR2: SNHLY and FYNNEI. V was pared by 7 bases and J by 4 bases, with 13 bases of the junction left unmatched. The CDR3 totals 17 residues. CDR3 coding DNA: TGTGCCAGCAAGAGTACAAGAGGACTAGCGGAGTACAATGAGCAGTTCTTC. Encoded protein: CASKSTRGLAEYNEQFF. The full variable domain, rest sourced from reference TRBV2 and TRBJ2-1, is EPEVTQTPSHQVTQMGQEVILRCVPISNHLYFYWYRQILGQKVEFLVSFYNNEISEKSEIFDDQFSVERPDGSNFTLKIRSTKLEDSAMYFCASKSTRGLAEYNEQFFGPGTRLTVL.

The genes are TRBV19 and TRBJ2-2; 11 nucleotides align to TRBD1. CDR1 LNHDA and CDR2 SQIVND come from the germline V gene (reference sequence). The CDR3 consists of 15 residues. The junction had 10 bases not matched to a gene; V was cut back by 11 bases and J by 5 bases. CDR3 amino acids: CAVRTGTGGTGELFF. The CDR3 nucleotides read TGTGCCGTCCGAACCGGGACAGGGGGTACCGGGGAGCTGTTTTTT.

The rearrangement uses TRBV2 and TRBJ2-3; D is possibly TRBD2 (5 bases). Looked up from germline, CDR1 is SNHLY and CDR2 is FYNNEI. The CDR3 runs 13 residues. With 5 bases removed from V and 3 bases from J, the gap between germline ends came to 9 bases. The CDR3 is CASSRGGTDTQYF. CDR3 nucleotides: TGTGCCAGCAGTCGGGGTGGAACAGATACGCAGTATTTT.

V usage is TRBV7-8 and J usage is TRBJ2-5; D is unclear. The germline V and J ends were trimmed by 5 bases and 2 bases, with 12 bases remaining between them. The germline gives CDR1 SGHVS, CDR2 FQNEAQ. This CDR3 spans 14 amino acids. The CDR3 region has the DNA TGTGCCAGCAGCCCGAGAGGCAGACAAGAGACCCAGTACTTC. Translated: CASSPRGRQETQYF. The full variable domain, rest sourced from reference TRBV7-8 and TRBJ2-5, is GAGVSQSPRYKVAKRGQDVALRCDPISGHVSLFWYQQALGQGPEFLTYFQNEAQLDKSGLPSDRFFAERPEGSVSTLKIQRTQQEDSAVYLCASSPRGRQETQYFGPGTRLLVL.